This T cell receptor (beta chain) was sequenced for a study of preoperative IRX-2 immunotherapy in early breast cancer. Treatment defined: preoperative locoregional IRX-2 cytokine immunotherapy. Generated by immunoSEQ multiplex PCR, the TCRdb table keeps only in-frame clones and is missing some. The repertoire holds 30,000 to 35,000 clones, about 96% seen once, with around 6.6% in the top ten. The V segment lost 7 bases and the J segment 6 bases; nucleotides outside the gene matches: 8. Germline V gives CDR1 SGDLS, CDR2 YYNGEE. The CDR3 sequence is 14 residues long. The chain carries TRBV9 and TRBJ2-2; 8 bases agree with TRBD2. The specimen was taken from a patient treated with IRX-2 immunotherapy. This receptor was identified in a human donor with breast cancer. CDR3 nucleotides: TGTGCCAGCCGTCAGCGGGAGTGGTCCGGGGAGCTGTTTTTT. It translates to CASRQREWSGELFF.